This is a list of T cell receptor beta chains from one sample in a study of response to subunit inactivated influenza vaccine. One entry per CDR3 protein results from TCRdb running MiXCR on the RT-PCR reads. Here the sample spans roughly 550,000 distinct CDR3 sequences, less than 25% being singletons. These sequences were also reported in another study, on T cells expressing NK-cell markers.

The sample consisted of CD4+ T cells sorted from PBMCs, taken 11 to 12 days after vaccination. The source of these receptors is a man aged 45-60 years who received an inactivated influenza vaccine. CDR3s include the opening cysteine and the closing phenylalanine or tryptophan. A D gene is named only where the DNA matches it firmly. Some rows have no size entry. The others give once, few or many, or a class for an expanded clone.

len: 14; abundance: many; d_gene: TRBD1; v_gene: TRBV5-1; j_gene: TRBJ2-5; CDR3aa: CASSPGTGQETQYF; CDR3nt: TGCGCCAGCAGCCCTGGGACAGGCCAAGAGACCCAGTACTTC
len: 12; abundance: few; d_gene: TRBD1; v_gene: TRBV29-1; j_gene: TRBJ1-2; CDR3aa: CSVEEGTAQDTF; CDR3nt: TGCAGCGTTGAAGAAGGGACAGCCCAGGACACCTTC
len: 14; abundance: few; d_gene: NA; v_gene: TRBV7-9; j_gene: TRBJ2-3; CDR3aa: CASSFRVSTDTQYF; CDR3nt: TGTGCCAGCAGCTTCAGGGTGAGCACAGATACGCAGTATTTT
len: 17; abundance: few; d_gene: TRBD2; v_gene: TRBV7-9; j_gene: TRBJ2-3; CDR3aa: CASSFTSGSSTTDTQYF; CDR3nt: TGTGCCAGCAGCTTCACTAGCGGGTCTAGTACAACAGATACGCAGTATTTT
len: 15; abundance: NA; d_gene: TRBD2; v_gene: TRBV3-1; j_gene: TRBJ2-1; CDR3aa: CASSQVAGTYNEQFF; CDR3nt: TGTGCCAGCAGCCAAGTAGCGGGAACGTACAATGAGCAGTTCTTC
len: 14; abundance: NA; d_gene: NA; v_gene: TRBV12-3/TRBV12-4; j_gene: TRBJ1-2; CDR3aa: CASSLREGEGAYTF; CDR3nt: TGTGCCAGCAGTTTAAGGGAGGGTGAAGGGGCCTACACCTTC
len: 17; abundance: NA; d_gene: TRBD2; v_gene: TRBV7-2; j_gene: TRBJ2-7; CDR3aa: CASSLTGLAGGSYEQYF; CDR3nt: TGTGCCAGCAGCTTAACAGGACTAGCGGGGGGTTCCTACGAGCAGTACTTC
len: 15; abundance: NA; d_gene: TRBD1; v_gene: TRBV4-2; j_gene: TRBJ2-3; CDR3aa: CASSPRTGGKDTQYF; CDR3nt: TGTGCCAGCAGCCCTCGGACAGGGGGTAAGGATACGCAGTATTTT
len: 13; abundance: NA; d_gene: NA; v_gene: TRBV7-9; j_gene: TRBJ2-1; CDR3aa: CASSDLLAGEQFF; CDR3nt: TGTGCCAGCAGCGATCTCCTCGCGGGTGAGCAGTTCTTC
len: 15; abundance: NA; d_gene: TRBD2; v_gene: TRBV6-2/TRBV6-3; j_gene: TRBJ2-7; CDR3aa: CASRPSGGSLYEQYF; CDR3nt: TGTGCCAGCAGGCCTAGCGGGGGATCTCTCTACGAGCAGTACTTC
len: 20; abundance: NA; d_gene: TRBD1; v_gene: TRBV6-2/TRBV6-3; j_gene: TRBJ2-3; CDR3aa: CASTYSNNTPGQGFTDTQYF; CDR3nt: TGTGCCAGCACCTACTCCAACAACACCCCGGGACAGGGGTTCACAGATACGCAGTATTTT
len: 16; abundance: NA; d_gene: TRBD1; v_gene: TRBV7-2; j_gene: TRBJ1-5; CDR3aa: CASSFKIRDSHQPQHF; CDR3nt: TGTGCCAGCAGCTTCAAGATCCGGGACAGCCATCAGCCCCAGCATTTT
len: 15; abundance: few; d_gene: TRBD1; v_gene: TRBV7-3; j_gene: TRBJ1-6; CDR3aa: CASSLAGGEGSPLHF; CDR3nt: TGTGCCAGCAGCTTAGCAGGGGGCGAGGGTTCACCCCTCCACTTT
len: 15; abundance: few; d_gene: TRBD1; v_gene: TRBV28; j_gene: TRBJ2-5; CDR3aa: CASSSRDRGGETQYF; CDR3nt: TGTGCCAGCAGTTCCCGGGACAGGGGTGGGGAGACCCAGTACTTC
len: 12; abundance: NA; d_gene: NA; v_gene: TRBV20-1; j_gene: TRBJ2-7; CDR3aa: CSAKQGLHEQYF; CDR3nt: TGCAGTGCTAAACAGGGTCTCCACGAGCAGTACTTC